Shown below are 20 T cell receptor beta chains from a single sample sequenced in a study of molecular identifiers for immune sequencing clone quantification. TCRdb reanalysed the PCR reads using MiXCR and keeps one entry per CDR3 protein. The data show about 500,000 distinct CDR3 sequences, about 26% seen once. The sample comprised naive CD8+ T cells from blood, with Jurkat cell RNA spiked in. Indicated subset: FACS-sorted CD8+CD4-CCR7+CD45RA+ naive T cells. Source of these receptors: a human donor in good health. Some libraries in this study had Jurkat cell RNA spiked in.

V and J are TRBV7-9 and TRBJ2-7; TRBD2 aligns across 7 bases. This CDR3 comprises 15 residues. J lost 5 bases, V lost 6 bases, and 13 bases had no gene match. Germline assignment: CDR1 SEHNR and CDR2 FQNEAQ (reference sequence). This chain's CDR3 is CASSPHPGGVNEQYF. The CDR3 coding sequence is TGTGCCAGCAGTCCTCATCCGGGGGGAGTAAACGAGCAGTACTTC.

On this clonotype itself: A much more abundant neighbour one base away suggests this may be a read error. The CDR3 nucleotides read TGTGCCAGCAGCTTAGGCGGAGACATCAACGGTCAGCCCCAGCAGTTT. It yields the protein CASSLGGDINGQPQQF. The rearrangement links TRBV7-9 to TRBJ1-5; no firm D call. The germline CDR1 and CDR2 sequences are SEHNR and FQNEAQ (reference sequence). This CDR3 region has 16 residues.

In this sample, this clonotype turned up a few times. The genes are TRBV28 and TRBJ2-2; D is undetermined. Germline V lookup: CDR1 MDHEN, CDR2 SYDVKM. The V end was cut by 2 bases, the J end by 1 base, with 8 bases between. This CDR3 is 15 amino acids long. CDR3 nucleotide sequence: TGTGCCAGCAGTTTAAGGCCAGGGAACACCGGGGAGCTGTTTTTT. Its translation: CASSLRPGNTGELFF.

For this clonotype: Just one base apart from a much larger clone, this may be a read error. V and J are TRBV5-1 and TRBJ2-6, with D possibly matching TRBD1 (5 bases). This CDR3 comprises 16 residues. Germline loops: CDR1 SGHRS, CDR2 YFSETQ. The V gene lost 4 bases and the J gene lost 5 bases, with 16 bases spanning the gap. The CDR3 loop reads CASSLTYGARANVLTF. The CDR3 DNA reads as TGCGCCAGCAGCCTCACGTATGGGGCTAGGGCCAACGTCCTGACTTTC.

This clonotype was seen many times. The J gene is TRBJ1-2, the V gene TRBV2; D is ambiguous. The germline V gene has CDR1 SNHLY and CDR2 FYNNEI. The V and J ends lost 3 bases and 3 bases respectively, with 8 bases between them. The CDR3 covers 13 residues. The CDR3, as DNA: TGTGCCAGCAGTGATAAGGGCTACTATGGCTACACCTTC. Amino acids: CASSDKGYYGYTF.

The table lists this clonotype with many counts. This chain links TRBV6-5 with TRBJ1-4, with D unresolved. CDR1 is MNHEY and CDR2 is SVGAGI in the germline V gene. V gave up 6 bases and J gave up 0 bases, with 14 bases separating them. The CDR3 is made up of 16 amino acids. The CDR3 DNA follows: TGTGCCAGCAGCATCGGAGCCAGCACAACTAATGAAAAACTGTTTTTT. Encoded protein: CASSIGASTTNEKLFF.

This CDR3 reads CASGAAGSNTGELFF. CDR3 coding DNA: TGTGCCAGCGGTGCCGCCGGGTCAAACACCGGGGAGCTGTTTTTT. This chain links TRBV2 with TRBJ2-2; D is uncertain. There are 15 residues in the CDR3. Per the germline V gene, CDR1 is SNHLY and CDR2 is FYNNEI. Trimming shortened V by 8 bases and J by 2 bases, and 15 bases separated the two germline ends.

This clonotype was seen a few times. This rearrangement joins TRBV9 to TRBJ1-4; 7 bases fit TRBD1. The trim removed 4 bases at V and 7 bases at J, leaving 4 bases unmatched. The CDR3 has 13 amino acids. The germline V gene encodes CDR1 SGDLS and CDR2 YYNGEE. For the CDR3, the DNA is TGTGCCAGCAGCCCGTGGACAGGTGAAAAACTGTTTTTT. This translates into CASSPWTGEKLFF. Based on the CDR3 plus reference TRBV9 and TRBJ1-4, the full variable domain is DSGVTQTPKHLITATGQRVTLRCSPRSGDLSVYWYQQSLDQGLQFLIQYYNGEERAKGNILERFSAQQFPDLHSELNLSSLELGDSALYFCASSPWTGEKLFFGSGTQLSVL.

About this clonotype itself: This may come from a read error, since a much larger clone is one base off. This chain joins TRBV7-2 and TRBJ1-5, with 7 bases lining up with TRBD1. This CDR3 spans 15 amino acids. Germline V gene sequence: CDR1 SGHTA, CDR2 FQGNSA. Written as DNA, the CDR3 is TGTGCCGGCAGCCCAAGCACAGGGGGCAATCAGCCCCAGCATTTT. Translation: CAGSPSTGGNQPQHF.

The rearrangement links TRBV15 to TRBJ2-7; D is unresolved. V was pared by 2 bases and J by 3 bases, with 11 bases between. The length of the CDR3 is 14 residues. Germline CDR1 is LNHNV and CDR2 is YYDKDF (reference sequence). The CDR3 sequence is CATSRNNVRYEQYF. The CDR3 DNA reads TGTGCCACCAGCAGAAACAACGTGCGCTACGAGCAGTACTTC.

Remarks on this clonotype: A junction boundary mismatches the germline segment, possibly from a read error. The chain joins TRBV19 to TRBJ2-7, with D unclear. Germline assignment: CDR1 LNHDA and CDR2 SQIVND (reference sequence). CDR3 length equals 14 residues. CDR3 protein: CASSASGYYYKQYF. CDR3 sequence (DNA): TGTGCCAGTAGCGCATCCGGGTACTACTACAAGCAGTACTTC.

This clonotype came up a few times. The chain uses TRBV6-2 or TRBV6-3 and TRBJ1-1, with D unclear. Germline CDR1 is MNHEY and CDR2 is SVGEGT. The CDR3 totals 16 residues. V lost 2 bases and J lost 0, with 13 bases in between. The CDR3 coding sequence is TGTGCCAGCAGTTACGGTGCTCTACAGATGAACACTGAAGCTTTCTTT. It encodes CASSYGALQMNTEAFF.

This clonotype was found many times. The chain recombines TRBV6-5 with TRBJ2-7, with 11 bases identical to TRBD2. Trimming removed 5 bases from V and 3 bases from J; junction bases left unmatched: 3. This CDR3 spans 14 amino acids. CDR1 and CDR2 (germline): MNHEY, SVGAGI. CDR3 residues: CASSVGLAVYEQYF. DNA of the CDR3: TGTGCCAGCAGTGTGGGACTAGCGGTCTACGAGCAGTACTTC.

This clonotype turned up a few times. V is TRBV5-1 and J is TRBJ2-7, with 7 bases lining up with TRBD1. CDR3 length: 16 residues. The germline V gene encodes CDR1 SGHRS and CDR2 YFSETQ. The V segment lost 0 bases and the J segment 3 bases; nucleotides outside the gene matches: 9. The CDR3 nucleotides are TGCGCCAGCAGCTTGGCCACAGGGGAGTATGGCTACGAGCAGTACTTC. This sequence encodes CASSLATGEYGYEQYF.

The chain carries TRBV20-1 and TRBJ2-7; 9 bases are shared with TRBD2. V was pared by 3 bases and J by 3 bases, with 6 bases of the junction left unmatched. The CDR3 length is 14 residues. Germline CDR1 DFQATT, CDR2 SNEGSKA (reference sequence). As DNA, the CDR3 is TGCAGTGCTAGGGGGTATAGCGGGAGCTACGAGCAGTACTTC. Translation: CSARGYSGSYEQYF.

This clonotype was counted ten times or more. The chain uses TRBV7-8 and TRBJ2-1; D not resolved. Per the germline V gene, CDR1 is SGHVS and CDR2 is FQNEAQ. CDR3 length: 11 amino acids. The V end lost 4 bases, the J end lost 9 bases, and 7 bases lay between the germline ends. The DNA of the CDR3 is TGTGCCAGCAGCTCCCGGACTGAGCAGTTCTTC. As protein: CASSSRTEQFF.

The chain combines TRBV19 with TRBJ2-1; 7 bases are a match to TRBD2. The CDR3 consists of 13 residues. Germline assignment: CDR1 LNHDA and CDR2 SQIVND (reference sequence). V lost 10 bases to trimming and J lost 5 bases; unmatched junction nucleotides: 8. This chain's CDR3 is CATTETSHNEQFF. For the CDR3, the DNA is TGTGCCACCACGGAGACTAGCCACAATGAGCAGTTCTTC.

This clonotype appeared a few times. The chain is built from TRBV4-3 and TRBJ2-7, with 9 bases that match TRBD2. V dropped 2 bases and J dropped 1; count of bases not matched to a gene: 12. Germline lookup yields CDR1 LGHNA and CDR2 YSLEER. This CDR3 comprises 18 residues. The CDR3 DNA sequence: TGCGCCAGCAGCCAATCACCAATTAGCGGGGGTCCGTCCTACGAGCAGTACTTC. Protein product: CASSQSPISGGPSYEQYF.

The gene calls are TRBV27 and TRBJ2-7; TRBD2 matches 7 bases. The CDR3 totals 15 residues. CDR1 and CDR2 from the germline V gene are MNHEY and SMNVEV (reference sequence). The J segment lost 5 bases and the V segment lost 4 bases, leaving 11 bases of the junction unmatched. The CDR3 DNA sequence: TGTGCCAGCAGTTGGGCGGGAGCGGCCGGCCACGAGCAGTACTTC. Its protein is CASSWAGAAGHEQYF.

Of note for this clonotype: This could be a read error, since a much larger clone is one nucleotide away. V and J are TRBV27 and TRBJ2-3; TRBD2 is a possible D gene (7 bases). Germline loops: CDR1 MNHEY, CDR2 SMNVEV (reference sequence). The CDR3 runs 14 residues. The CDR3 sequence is CASRQGGGTDTRYF. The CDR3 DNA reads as TGTGCCAGCAGGCAAGGCGGGGGCACAGATACGCGGTATTTT.